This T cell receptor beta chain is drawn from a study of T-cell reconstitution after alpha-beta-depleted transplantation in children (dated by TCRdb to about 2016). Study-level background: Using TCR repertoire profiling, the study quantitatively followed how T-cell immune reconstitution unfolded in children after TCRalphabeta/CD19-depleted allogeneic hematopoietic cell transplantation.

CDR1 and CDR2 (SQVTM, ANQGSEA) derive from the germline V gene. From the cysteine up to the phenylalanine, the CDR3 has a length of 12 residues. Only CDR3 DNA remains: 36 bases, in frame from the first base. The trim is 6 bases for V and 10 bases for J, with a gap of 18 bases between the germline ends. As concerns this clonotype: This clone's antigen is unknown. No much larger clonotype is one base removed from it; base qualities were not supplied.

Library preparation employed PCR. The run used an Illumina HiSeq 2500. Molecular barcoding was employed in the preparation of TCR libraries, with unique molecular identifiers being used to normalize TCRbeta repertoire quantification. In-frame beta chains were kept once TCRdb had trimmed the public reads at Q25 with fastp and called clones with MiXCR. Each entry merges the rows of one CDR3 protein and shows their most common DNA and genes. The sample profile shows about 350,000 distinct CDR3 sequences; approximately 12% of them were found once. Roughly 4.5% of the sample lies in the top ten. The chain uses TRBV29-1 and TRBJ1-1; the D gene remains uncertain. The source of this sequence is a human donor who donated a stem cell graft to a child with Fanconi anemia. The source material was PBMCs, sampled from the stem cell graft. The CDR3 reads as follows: CSVAREGWGAFF. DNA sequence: TGCAGCGTCGCTAGGGAGGGATGGGGAGCTTTCTTT.